The source of this T cell receptor beta chain is a study of T-cell reconstitution after alpha-beta-depleted transplantation in children. A note on this clonotype: Its antigen is undetermined.

Unique molecular identifiers were incorporated when the TCRbeta library was constructed. TCRdb processed the PCR reads anew with MiXCR; each CDR3 protein has one entry. Among about 980,000 distinct CDR3 sequences listed, roughly 29% were seen once. J was trimmed by 0 bases and V by 4 bases; bases with no gene match: 3. Germline V gives CDR1 SGHTA, CDR2 FQGNSA. CDR3 length: 16 residues. Notes on the study in general: Where alpha-beta T cells came from about two months after transplant was reportedly several hundred expanded graft clones. Recipient T cells and thymic progenitors that survived gave rise to the high TCRbeta diversity observed at day 60 in some patients. After one year, T-cell counts and TCRbeta diversity mostly came from new T cells.

V and J are TRBV7-2 and TRBJ2-3; 11 bases are shared with TRBD1. Sequenced here: PBMCs, mostly from graft donor cells, sampled 360 days after TCRalphabeta/CD19-depleted stem cell transplant. This receptor was taken from a boy under two years old who had a stem cell transplant for SCID, so the T cells may come from the graft donor. Here the CDR3 DNA reads TGTGCCAGCAGCTGGACAGGGGGCTTGAGCACAGATACGCAGTATTTT. It yields the protein CASSWTGGLSTDTQYF.